This T cell receptor (beta chain) was found in a study of blood T cell repertoires in COVID-19. Study at large: Sample material is recorded as cDNA or gDNA derived from T cells, B-cell-depleted T cells, or PBMCs.

CDR3 length: 15 amino acids. Per the germline V gene, CDR1 is SGHVS and CDR2 is FQNEAQ. The V gene end was trimmed by 7 bases and the J gene end by 8 bases; junction bases not matched to a gene: 11. Clones were sequenced by immunoSEQ multiplex PCR, and TCRdb holds only the in-frame ones, with some missing. The table includes 150,000 to 200,000 clones, 85% to 90% detected once. This clone appeared many times. This receptor was taken from a human donor in a cohort sampled during active COVID-19. The V and J genes are TRBV7-8 and TRBJ2-1; 10 bases match TRBD2. The sequenced sample was peripheral blood. CDR3 residues: CASTTRLAGWDEQFF. The DNA for the CDR3 is TGTGCCAGCACCACGCGACTAGCGGGTTGGGATGAGCAGTTCTTC.